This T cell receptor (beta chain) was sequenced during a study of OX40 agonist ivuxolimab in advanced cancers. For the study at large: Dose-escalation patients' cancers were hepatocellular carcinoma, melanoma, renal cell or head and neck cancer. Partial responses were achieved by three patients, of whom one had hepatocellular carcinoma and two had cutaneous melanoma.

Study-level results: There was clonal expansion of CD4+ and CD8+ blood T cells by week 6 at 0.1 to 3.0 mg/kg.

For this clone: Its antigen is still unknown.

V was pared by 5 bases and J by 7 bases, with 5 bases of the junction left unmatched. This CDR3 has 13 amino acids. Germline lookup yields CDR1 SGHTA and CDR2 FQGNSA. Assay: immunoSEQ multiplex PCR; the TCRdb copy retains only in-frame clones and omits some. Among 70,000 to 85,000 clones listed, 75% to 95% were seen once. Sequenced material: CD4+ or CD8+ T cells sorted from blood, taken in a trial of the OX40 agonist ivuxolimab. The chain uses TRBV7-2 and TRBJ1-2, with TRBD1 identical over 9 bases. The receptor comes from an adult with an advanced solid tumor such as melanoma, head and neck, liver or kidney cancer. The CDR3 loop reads CASSPTGGGGYTF. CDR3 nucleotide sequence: TGTGCCAGCAGCCCGACAGGGGGAGGTGGCTACACCTTC.